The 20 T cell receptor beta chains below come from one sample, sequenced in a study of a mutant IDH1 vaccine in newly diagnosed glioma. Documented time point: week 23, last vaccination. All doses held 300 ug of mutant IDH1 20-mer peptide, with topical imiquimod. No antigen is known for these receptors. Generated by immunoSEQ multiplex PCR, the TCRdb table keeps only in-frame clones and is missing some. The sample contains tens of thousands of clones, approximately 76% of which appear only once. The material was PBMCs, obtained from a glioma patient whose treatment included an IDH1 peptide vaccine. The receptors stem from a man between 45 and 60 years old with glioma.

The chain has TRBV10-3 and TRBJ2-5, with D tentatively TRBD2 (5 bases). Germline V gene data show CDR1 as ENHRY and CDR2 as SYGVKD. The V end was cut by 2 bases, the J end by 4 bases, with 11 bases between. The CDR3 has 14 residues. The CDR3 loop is CAISERVAGETQYF. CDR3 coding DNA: TGTGCCATCAGTGAGCGCGTGGCGGGAGAGACCCAGTACTTC.

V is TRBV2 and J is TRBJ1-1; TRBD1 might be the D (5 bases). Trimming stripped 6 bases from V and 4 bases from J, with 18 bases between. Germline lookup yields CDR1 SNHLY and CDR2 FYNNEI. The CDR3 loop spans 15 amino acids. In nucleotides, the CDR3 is TGTGCCAGCAGGTTATCCGGGACTAGGGGCACTGAAGCTTTCTTT. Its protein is CASRLSGTRGTEAFF.

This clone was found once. The CDR3 loop reads CAISPREGGYTF. For the CDR3, the DNA is TGTGCCATCAGTCCCCGGGAGGGAGGCTACACCTTC. This sequence joins TRBV10-3 and TRBJ1-2; D not certain. The CDR3 sequence is 12 residues long. V shed 5 bases and J shed 8 bases, with 12 bases lying between them. Per the germline V gene, CDR1 is ENHRY and CDR2 is SYGVKD.

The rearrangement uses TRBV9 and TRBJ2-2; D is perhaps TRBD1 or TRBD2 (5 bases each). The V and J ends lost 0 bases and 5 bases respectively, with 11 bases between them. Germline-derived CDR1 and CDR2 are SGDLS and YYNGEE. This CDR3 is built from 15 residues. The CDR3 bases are TGTGCCAGCAGCGTAGCGGGGCATGGGACCGGGGAGCTGTTTTTT. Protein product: CASSVAGHGTGELFF.

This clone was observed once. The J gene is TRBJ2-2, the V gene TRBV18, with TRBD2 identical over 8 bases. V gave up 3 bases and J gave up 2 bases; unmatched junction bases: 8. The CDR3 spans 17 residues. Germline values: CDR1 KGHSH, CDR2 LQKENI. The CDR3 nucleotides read TGTGCCAGCTCACCTTTCAGCGGGGGACTAAACACCGGGGAGCTGTTTTTT. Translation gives CASSPFSGGLNTGELFF.

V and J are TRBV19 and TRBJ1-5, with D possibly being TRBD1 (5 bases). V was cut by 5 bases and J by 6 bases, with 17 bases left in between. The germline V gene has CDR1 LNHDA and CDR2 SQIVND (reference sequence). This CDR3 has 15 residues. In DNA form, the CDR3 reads TGTGCCAGTAGTCCACCATTCGACGGGGCTCAGCCCCAGCATTTT. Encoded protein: CASSPPFDGAQPQHF.

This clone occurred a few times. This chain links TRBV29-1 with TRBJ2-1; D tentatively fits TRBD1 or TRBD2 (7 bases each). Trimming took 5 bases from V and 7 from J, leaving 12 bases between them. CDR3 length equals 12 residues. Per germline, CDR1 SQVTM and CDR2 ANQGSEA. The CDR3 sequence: CSVFQGGNEQFF. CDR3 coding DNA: TGCAGCGTTTTCCAGGGGGGGAATGAGCAGTTCTTC.

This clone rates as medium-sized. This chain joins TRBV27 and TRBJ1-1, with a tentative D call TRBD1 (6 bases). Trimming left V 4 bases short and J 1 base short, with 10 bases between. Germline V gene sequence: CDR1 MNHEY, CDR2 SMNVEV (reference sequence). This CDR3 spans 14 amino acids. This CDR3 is CASSSGGQNTEAFF. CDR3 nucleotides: TGTGCCAGCAGTTCGGGGGGACAGAACACTGAAGCTTTCTTT.

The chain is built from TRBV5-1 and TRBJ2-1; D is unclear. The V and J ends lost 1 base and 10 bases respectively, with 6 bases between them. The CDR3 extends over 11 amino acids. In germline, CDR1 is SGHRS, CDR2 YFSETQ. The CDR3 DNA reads TGCGCCAGCAGCTTGAATTGGGAGCAGTTCTTC. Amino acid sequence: CASSLNWEQFF.

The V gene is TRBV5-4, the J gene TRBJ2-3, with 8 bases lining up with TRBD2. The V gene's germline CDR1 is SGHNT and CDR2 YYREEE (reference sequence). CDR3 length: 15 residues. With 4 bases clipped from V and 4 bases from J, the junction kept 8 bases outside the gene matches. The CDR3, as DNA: TGTGCCAGCAGCCCACCTGCGGGGGGACCAGATACGCAGTATTTT. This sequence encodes CASSPPAGGPDTQYF.

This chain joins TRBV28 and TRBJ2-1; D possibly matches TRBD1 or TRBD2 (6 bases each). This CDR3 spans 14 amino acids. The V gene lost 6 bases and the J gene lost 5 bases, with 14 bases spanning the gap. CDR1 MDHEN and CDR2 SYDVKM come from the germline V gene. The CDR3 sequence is CASREGGTHNEQFF. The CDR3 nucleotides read TGTGCCAGCAGAGAGGGGGGCACCCACAATGAGCAGTTCTTC.

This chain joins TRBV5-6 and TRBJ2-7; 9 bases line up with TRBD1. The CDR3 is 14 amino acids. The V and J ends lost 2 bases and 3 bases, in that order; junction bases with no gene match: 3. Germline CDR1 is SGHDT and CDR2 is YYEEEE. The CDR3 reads CASSLGDRDYEQYF. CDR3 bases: TGTGCCAGCAGCTTAGGGGACAGGGACTACGAGCAGTACTTC.

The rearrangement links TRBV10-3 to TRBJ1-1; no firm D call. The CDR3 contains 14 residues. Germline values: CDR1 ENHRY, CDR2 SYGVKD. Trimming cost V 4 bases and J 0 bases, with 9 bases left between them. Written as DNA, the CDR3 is TGTGCCATCAGTGTAGACAAAATGAACACTGAAGCTTTCTTT. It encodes CAISVDKMNTEAFF.

The CDR3 is CASSLFGTVTEAFF. The DNA of the CDR3 is TGTGCCAGCAGTTTATTCGGGACAGTCACTGAAGCTTTCTTT. The gene calls are TRBV27 and TRBJ1-1, with TRBD1 matching 7 bases. Germline assignment: CDR1 MNHEY and CDR2 SMNVEV (reference sequence). The trim removed 1 base at V and 4 bases at J, leaving 3 bases unmatched. CDR3 length equals 14 residues.

The CDR3 reads CASSQPPATELNYGYTF. Written as DNA, the CDR3 is TGTGCCAGCAGCCAACCACCCGCGACAGAACTTAACTATGGCTACACCTTC. This sequence joins TRBV16 and TRBJ1-2, with D possibly being TRBD1 (5 bases). In germline, CDR1 is KGHSY, CDR2 FQNENV. The germline V and J ends were trimmed by 2 bases and 1 base, with 17 bases remaining between them. The CDR3 has 17 residues. The complete variable domain, with remaining parts taken from reference TRBV16 and TRBJ1-2, reads GEEVAQTPKHLVRGEGQKAKLYCAPIKGHSYVFWYQQVLKNEFKFLISFQNENVFDETGMPKERFSAKCLPNSPCSLEIQATKLEDSAVYFCASSQPPATELNYGYTFGSGTRLTVV.

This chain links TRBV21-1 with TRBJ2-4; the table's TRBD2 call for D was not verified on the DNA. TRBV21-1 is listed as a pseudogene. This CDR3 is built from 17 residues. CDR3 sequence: CASSKGNPSGAKNIQYF. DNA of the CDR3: TGTGCCAGCAGCAAGGGCAACCCTAGCGGAGCCAAAAACATTCAGTACTTC.

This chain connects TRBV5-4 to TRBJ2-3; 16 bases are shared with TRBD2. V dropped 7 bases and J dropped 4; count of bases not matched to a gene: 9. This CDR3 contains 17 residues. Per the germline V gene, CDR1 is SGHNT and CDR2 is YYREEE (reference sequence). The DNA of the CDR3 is TGTGCCAGCCCCGGGACTAGCGGGGGGGCCGGACCAGATACGCAGTATTTT. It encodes CASPGTSGGAGPDTQYF.

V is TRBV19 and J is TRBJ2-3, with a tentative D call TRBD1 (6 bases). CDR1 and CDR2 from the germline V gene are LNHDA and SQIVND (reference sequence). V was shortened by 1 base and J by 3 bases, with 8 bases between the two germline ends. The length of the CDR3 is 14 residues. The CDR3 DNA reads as TGTGCCAGTAGTATAGGACAGGTGACAGATACGCAGTATTTT. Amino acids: CASSIGQVTDTQYF.

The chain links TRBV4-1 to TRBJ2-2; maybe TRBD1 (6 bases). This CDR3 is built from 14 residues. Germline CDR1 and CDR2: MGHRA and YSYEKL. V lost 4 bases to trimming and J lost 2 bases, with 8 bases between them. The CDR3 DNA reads TGCGCCAGCAGCCCAGGGGATAACACCGGGGAGCTGTTTTTT. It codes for CASSPGDNTGELFF.

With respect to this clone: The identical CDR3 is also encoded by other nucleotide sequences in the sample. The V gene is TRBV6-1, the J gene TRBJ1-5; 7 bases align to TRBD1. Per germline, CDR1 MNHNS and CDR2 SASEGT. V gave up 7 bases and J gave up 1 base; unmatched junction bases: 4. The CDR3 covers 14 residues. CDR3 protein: CASNPTGSNQPQHF. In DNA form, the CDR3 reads TGTGCCAGCAATCCGACAGGGAGCAATCAGCCCCAGCATTTT.